This TCR beta chain is drawn from a study of T-cell reconstitution after alpha-beta-depleted transplantation in children. This clonotype appeared many times. V lost 4 bases, J lost 2 bases, and 5 bases stayed unmatched. The CDR3 is made up of 14 amino acids. Preparing the TCRbeta library involved the use of unique molecular identifiers. Via MiXCR, TCRdb re-called the PCR reads, giving one row per CDR3 protein. The table records about 610,000 distinct CDR3 sequences, about 11% of them present only once. This TCR derives from a human donor who donated a stem cell graft to a child with acute myeloid leukemia. V and J are TRBV12-3 or TRBV12-4 and TRBJ2-7; TRBD2 matches 7 bases. The sample here was PBMCs from the stem cell graft donor, taken from the stem cell graft. CDR3 residues: CASSYTGGTYEQYF. CDR3 DNA sequence: TGTGCCAGCAGTTATACGGGAGGCACCTACGAGCAGTACTTC.